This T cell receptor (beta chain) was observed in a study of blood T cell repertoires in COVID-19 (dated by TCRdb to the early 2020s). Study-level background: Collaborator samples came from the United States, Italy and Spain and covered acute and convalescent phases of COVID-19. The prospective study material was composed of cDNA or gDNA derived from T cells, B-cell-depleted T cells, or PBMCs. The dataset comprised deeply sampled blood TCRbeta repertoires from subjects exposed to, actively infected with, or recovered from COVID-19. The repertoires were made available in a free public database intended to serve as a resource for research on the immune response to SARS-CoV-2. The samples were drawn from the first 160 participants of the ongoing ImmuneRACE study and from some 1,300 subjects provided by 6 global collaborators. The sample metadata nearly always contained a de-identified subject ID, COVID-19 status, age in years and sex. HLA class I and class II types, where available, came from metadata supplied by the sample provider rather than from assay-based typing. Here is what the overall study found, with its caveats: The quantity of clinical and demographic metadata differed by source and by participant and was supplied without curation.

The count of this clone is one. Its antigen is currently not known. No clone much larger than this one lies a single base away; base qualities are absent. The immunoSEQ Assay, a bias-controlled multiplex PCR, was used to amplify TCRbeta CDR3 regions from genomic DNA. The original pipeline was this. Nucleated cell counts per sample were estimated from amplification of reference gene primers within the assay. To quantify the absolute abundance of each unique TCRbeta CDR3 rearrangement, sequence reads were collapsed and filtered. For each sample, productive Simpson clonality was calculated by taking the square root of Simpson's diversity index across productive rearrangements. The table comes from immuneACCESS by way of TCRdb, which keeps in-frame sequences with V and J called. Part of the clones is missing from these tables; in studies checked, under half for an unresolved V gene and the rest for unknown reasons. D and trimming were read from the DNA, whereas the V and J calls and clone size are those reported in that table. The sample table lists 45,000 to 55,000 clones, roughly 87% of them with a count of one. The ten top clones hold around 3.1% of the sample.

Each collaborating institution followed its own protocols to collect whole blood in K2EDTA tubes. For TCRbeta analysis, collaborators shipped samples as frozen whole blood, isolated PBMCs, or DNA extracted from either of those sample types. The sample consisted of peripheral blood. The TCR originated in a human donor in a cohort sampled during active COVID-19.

The nucleotides read TGTGCCAGCTCACATGCGGGGGGGGCGCGGACTGAAGCTTTCTTT. Protein translation: CASSHAGGARTEAFF. The chain is assembled from TRBV18 and TRBJ1-1; TRBD1 is possibly the D segment (6 matching bases). CDR1 and CDR2 are drawn from the germline V gene: KGHSH, LQKENI. V is shortened by 4 bases, J by 5 bases, and the region joining them spans 17 bases. The CDR3 runs 15 residues from the cysteine to the phenylalanine. Only the CDR3 DNA is retained, 45 bases long and in frame from the first base.